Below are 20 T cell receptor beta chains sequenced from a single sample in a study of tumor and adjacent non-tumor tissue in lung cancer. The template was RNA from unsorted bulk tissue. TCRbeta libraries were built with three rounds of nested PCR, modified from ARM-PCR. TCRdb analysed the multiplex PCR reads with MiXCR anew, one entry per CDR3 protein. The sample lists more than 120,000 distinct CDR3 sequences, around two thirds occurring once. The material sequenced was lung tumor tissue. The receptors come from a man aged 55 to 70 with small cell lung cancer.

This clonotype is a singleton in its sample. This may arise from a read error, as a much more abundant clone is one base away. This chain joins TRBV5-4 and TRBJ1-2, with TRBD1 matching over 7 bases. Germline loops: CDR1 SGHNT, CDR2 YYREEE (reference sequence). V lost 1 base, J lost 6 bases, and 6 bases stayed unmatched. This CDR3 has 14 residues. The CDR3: CASSLIQGGDGYTF. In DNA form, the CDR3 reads TGTGCCAGCAGCTTGATCCAGGGGGGGGATGGCTACACCTTC.

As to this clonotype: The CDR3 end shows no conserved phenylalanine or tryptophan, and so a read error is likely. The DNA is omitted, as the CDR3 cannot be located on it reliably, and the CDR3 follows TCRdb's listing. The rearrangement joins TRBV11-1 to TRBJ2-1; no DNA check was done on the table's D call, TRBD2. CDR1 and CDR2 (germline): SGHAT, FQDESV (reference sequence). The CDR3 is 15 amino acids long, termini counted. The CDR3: CASSLLANRYNEQLL.

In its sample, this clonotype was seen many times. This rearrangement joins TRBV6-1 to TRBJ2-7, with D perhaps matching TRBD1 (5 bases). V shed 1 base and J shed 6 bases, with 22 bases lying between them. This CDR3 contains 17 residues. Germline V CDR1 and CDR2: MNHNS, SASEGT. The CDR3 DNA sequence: TGTGCCAGCAGTGAAGTCGGGCAGGGCCTATCCCGGCGCGAGCAGTACGTC. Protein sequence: CASSEVGQGLSRREQYV.

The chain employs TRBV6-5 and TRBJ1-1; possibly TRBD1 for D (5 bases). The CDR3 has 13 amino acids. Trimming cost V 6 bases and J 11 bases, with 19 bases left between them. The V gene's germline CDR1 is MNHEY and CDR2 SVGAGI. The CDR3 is CASSKGCTGGAFF. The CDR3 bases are TGTGCCAGCAGCAAAGGGTGTACAGGAGGGGCTTTCTTT.

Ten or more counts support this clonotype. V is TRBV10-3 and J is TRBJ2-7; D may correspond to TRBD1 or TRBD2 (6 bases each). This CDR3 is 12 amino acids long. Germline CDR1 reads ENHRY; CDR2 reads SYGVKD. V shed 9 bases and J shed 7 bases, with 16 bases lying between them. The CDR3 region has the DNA TGTGCCATTAGGGGGGCTGCCGGGGAGCAGTACTTC. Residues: CAIRGAAGEQYF.

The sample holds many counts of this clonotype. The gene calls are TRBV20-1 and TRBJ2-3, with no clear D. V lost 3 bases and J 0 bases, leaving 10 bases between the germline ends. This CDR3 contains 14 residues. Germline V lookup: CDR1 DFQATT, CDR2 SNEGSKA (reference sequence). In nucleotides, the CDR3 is TGCAGTGCTAGCGGGTTCCCTAGCACAGATACGCAGTATTTT. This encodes CSASGFPSTDTQYF.

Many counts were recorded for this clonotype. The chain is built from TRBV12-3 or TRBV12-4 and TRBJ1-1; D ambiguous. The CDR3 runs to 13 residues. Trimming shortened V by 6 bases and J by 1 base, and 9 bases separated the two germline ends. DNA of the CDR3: TGTGCCAGCAGCCTCTGGCAGAACACTGAAGCTTTCTTT. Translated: CASSLWQNTEAFF.

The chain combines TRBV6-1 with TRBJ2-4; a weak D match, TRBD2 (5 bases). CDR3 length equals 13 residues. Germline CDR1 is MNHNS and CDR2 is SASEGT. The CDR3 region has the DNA TGTCGCAGCAGTGTGAGGGTCGGAAACATTCAGTACTTC. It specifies CRSSVRVGNIQYF.

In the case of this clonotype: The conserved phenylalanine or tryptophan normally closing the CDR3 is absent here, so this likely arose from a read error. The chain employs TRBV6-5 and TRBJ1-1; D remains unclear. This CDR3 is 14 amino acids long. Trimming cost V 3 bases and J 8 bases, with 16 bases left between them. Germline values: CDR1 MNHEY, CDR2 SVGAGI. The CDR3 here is CASSYRELETEAFI. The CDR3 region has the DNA TGTGCCAGCAGTTATAGGGAGCTAGAGACAGAAGCTTTCATT.

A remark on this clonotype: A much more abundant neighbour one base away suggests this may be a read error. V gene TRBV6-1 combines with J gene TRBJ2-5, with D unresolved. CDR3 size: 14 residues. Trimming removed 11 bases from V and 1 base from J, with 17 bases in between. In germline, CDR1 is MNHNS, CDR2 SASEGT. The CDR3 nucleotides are TGTGCCGCACAAAACCGATTCGTCCAAGAGACCCAGTACTTC. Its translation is CAAQNRFVQETQYF.

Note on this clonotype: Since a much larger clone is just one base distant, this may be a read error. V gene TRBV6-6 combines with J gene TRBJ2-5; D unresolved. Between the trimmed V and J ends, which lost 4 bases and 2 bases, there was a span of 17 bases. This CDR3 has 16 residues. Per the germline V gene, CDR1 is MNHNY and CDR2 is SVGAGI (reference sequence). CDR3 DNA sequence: TGTGCCAGCAGTTCCCATTGGTTTGCGAGTCAAGAGACCCAGTACTTC. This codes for CASSSHWFASQETQYF.

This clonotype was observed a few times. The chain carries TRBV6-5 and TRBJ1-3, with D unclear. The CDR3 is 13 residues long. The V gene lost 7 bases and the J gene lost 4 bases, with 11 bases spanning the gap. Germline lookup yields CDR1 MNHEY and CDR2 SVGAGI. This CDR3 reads CASNAQPGNTIYF. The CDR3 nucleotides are TGTGCCAGCAACGCACAGCCCGGAAACACCATATATTTT.

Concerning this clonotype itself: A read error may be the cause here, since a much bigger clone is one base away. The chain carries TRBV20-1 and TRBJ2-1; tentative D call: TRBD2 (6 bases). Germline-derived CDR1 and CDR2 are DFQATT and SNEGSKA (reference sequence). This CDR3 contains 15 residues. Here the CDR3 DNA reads TGCAGTACTAGAGATTCCCGCGGGGTCTCTAATGAGCAGTTCTTC. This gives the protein CSTRDSRGVSNEQFF.

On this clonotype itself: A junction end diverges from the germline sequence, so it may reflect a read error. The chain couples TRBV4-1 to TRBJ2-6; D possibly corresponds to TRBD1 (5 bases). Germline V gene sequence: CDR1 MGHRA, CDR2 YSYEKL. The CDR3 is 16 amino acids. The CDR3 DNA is TGCGCCAGCAGCCAAGACGGAAGCTCTGGGGCCAACGTCCTGATTTTC. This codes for CASSQDGSSGANVLIF.

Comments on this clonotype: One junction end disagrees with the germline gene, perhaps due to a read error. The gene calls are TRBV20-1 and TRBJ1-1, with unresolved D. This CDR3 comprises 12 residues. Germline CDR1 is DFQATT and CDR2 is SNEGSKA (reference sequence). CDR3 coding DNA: TGCAGTGCTAGTGGTCGCACAGCTGAAACTTTCTTT. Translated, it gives CSASGRTAETFF.

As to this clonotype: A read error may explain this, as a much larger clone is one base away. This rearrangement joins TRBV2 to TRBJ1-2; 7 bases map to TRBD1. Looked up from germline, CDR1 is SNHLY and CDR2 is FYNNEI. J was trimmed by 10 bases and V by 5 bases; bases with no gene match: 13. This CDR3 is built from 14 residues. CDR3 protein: CASSSAQGVAVYTF. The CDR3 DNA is TGTGCCAGCAGTTCTGCCCAGGGGGTGGCTGTCTACACCTTC.

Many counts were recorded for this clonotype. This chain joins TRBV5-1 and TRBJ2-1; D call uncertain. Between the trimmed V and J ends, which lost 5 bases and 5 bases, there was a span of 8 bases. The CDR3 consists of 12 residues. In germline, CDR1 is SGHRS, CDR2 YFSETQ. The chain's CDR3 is CASRPDHNEQFF. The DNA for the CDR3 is TGCGCCAGCAGGCCAGACCACAATGAGCAGTTCTTC.

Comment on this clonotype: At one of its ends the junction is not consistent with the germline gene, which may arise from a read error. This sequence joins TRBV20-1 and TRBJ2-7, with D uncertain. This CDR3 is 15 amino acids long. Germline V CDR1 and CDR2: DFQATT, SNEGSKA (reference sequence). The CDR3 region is CSARDLSRSSYEQYF. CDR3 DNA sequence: TGCAGTGCTAGAGATCTCAGCAGGAGCTCCTACGAACAGTACTTC.

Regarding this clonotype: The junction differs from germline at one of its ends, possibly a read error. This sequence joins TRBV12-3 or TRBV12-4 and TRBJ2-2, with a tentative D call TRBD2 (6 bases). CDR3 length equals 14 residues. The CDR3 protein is CASNLYGRLGELFF. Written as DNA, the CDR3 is TGTGCCAGCAATTTATATGGGAGGCTCGGGGAGCTGTTTTTT.

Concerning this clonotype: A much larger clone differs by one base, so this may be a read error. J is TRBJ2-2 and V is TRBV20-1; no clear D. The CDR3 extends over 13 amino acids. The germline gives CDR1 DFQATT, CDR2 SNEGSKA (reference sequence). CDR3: CNAREVQFGELFF. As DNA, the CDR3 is TGCAATGCTAGAGAGGTACAGTTCGGGGAGCTGTTTTTT.